The 3 T cell receptor beta chains listed next were all sequenced from one sample in a study of cytomegalovirus exposure and HLA in healthy donors (dated by TCRdb to about 2017). To prepare the library, the immunoSEQ multiplex PCR assay was applied. A mixture of 60 forward primers for TCR Vbeta segments and 13 reverse primers for TCR Jbeta segments was used in the multiplex PCR. Imported from immuneACCESS, the table was reduced by TCRdb to in-frame sequences with V and J called. These copies leave out some clones; in studies compared against another copy, an unresolved V gene accounts for under half, and the cause of the remainder is not known. The sample table records roughly 200,000 clones; about 12% of these occur just once. About 7.8% of the sample is in the top ten clones. Source material: PBMCs. These receptors were taken from a middle-aged man in good health and CMV-seropositive.

The V and J genes are TRBV27 and TRBJ1-2; D ambiguous. There are 15 residues in the CDR3. Between the trimmed V and J ends, which lost 0 bases and 6 bases, there was a span of 14 bases. The germline CDR1 and CDR2 sequences are MNHEY and SMNVEV (reference sequence). The chain's CDR3 is CASSLSGSGGNGYTF. In DNA, the CDR3 is TGTGCCAGCAGTTTATCTGGGTCAGGCGGGAATGGCTACACCTTC.

V gene TRBV5-1 combines with J gene TRBJ1-3; perhaps TRBD1 as D (6 bases). The CDR3 is 16 residues long. Germline CDR1 reads SGHRS; CDR2 reads YFSETQ. V was cut by 0 bases and J by 0 bases, with 10 bases left in between. CDR3 sequence (DNA): TGCGCCAGCAGCTTGGAGGGGGTGCGCTCTGGAAACACCATATATTTT. It codes for CASSLEGVRSGNTIYF.

This chain connects TRBV9 to TRBJ2-2; 9 bases match TRBD1. Per the germline V gene, CDR1 is SGDLS and CDR2 is YYNGEE. V gave up 0 bases and J gave up 3 bases; unmatched junction bases: 12. The CDR3 extends over 19 amino acids. The CDR3 sequence is CASSVGWGQGVSHTGELFF. The CDR3 nucleotides read TGTGCCAGCAGCGTAGGATGGGGACAGGGAGTCTCACACACCGGGGAGCTGTTTTTT.